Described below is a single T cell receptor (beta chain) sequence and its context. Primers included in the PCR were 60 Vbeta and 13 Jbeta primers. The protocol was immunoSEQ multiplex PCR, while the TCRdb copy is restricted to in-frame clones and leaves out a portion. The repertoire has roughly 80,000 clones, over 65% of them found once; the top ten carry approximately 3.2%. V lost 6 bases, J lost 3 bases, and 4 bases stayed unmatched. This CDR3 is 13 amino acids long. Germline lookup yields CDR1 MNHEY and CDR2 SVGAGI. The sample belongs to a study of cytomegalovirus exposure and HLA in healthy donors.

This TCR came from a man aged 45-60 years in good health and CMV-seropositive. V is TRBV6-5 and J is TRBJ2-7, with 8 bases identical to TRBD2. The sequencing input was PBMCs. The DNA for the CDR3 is TGTGCCAGCAGCTTCCGGGGGGGCTACGAGCAGTACTTC. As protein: CASSFRGGYEQYF.